This T cell receptor (beta chain) was observed in a study of PD-1 blockade in classical Hodgkin lymphoma. V gave up 0 bases and J gave up 3 bases; unmatched junction bases: 5. The CDR3 spans 16 residues. Looked up from germline, CDR1 is SGHDT and CDR2 is YYEEEE. Time point reported: cycle 4 day 1 (C4D1), after less than 7 weeks of nivolumab. Every one of the patients relapsed after autologous stem cell transplantation (brentuximab vedotin exposure was variable). The best responses consisted of complete response, partial response or progressive disease. Profiling relied on immunoSEQ multiplex PCR, and the TCRdb table lists in-frame clones only, not all of them. In the table there are fewer than 100,000 clones, roughly 91% of which are singletons.

This rearrangement joins TRBV5-6 to TRBJ1-2; 10 nucleotides match TRBD1. The receptor was derived from a human donor with classical Hodgkin lymphoma. The sample was peripheral blood mononuclear cells (PBMCs), taken before the fourth cycle of nivolumab. As DNA, the CDR3 is TGTGCCAGCAGCTTGGAGGGGACAGGGGCCCACTATGGCTACACCTTC. It specifies CASSLEGTGAHYGYTF.